One and the same sample provided the 28 T cell receptor beta chains below, sequenced in a study of CD8 T cells in ankylosing spondylitis. Whole-study findings and limits: The study identified a TCR beta motif of several highly homologous variants that appeared characteristic of ankylosing spondylitis blood.

Their antigens are not known. TCRdb processed the 5' RACE reads anew with MiXCR; each CDR3 protein has one entry. The sample records about 800,000 distinct CDR3 sequences, 10% to 15% being singletons. The sample taken for sequencing was blood, either unsorted or a sorted T cell fraction (not recorded which). The source is a male donor with ankylosing spondylitis.

This clonotype was found many times. J is TRBJ1-1 and V is TRBV12-3 or TRBV12-4; D is ambiguous. The CDR3 has 15 amino acids. The V end was cut by 3 bases, the J end by 0 bases, with 11 bases between. For the CDR3, the DNA is TGTGCCAGCAGTTTCCGCCCCGGGATGAACACTGAAGCTTTCTTT. The encoded protein is CASSFRPGMNTEAFF.

This clonotype appeared a few times. The genes are TRBV6-5 and TRBJ2-1; D is possibly TRBD2 (6 bases). This CDR3 contains 14 residues. From germline, CDR1 is MNHEY and CDR2 SVGAGI. V gave up 5 bases and J gave up 6 bases, with 14 bases separating them. CDR3 sequence reads: CASSPSLASNEQFF. CDR3 coding DNA: TGTGCCAGCAGTCCCTCGCTAGCGAGCAATGAGCAGTTCTTC.

The CDR3 DNA sequence: TGCAGTGCTAGCCGATCCATTCCCGGGGAGCTGTTTTTT. Its protein is CSASRSIPGELFF. This sequence joins TRBV20-1 and TRBJ2-2; no firm D call. V lost 3 bases and J lost 6, with 11 bases in between. CDR3 size: 13 residues. Per germline, CDR1 DFQATT and CDR2 SNEGSKA (reference sequence).

This clonotype was picked up a small number of times. This chain connects TRBV6-2 or TRBV6-3 to TRBJ2-3; TRBD1 is a possible D gene (5 bases). The CDR3 runs to 14 residues. Germline V gene lookup returns CDR1 MNHEY and CDR2 SVGEGT. V lost 6 bases and J lost 6, with 16 bases in between. CDR3 region: CASSMDTTTDTQYF. DNA of the CDR3: TGTGCCAGCAGCATGGACACCACTACGGATACGCAGTATTTT.

This clonotype turned up a few times. The chain links TRBV11-2 to TRBJ2-1, with D perhaps matching TRBD1 (5 bases). Trimming removed 6 bases from V and 0 bases from J, with 12 bases in between. The germline CDR1 and CDR2 sequences are SGHAT and FQNNGV. The CDR3 loop spans 15 amino acids. In DNA, the CDR3 is TGTGCCAGCAGGGCCGACAGAAGCTCCTACAATGAGCAGTTCTTC. Translated: CASRADRSSYNEQFF.

There are a few counts of this clonotype. V and J are TRBV7-2 and TRBJ2-1; D tentatively reads TRBD1 or TRBD2 (5 bases each). CDR1 SGHTA and CDR2 FQGNSA come from the germline V gene. This CDR3 is 15 amino acids long. V gave up 5 bases and J gave up 2 bases, with 13 bases separating them. The CDR3 reads CASSPLGAPYNEQFF. The CDR3 coding sequence is TGTGCCAGCAGCCCGCTCGGGGCTCCCTACAATGAGCAGTTCTTC.

In this sample, this clonotype turned up many times. The chain couples TRBV5-1 to TRBJ2-2; D uncertain. V was clipped by 0 bases and J by 3 bases, with 6 bases between them. Germline loops: CDR1 SGHRS, CDR2 YFSETQ. This CDR3 contains 14 residues. The DNA of the CDR3 is TGCGCCAGCAGCTTGGCTGGGTACACCGGGGAGCTGTTTTTT. Its translation: CASSLAGYTGELFF.

This chain joins TRBV5-1 and TRBJ2-3; 7 bases line up with TRBD2. This CDR3 is built from 14 residues. V shed 0 bases, J shed 11 bases, and the junction held 9 bases outside the gene matches. Per the germline V gene, CDR1 is SGHRS and CDR2 is YFSETQ. In DNA, the CDR3 is TGCGCCAGCAGCTTGGTGCCAGCGGGGCGCCGGCAGTATTTT. Amino acid sequence: CASSLVPAGRRQYF.

Worth noting for this clonotype: At one of its ends the junction is not consistent with the germline gene, which may arise from a read error. The rearrangement joins TRBV6-2 or TRBV6-3 to TRBJ2-7; no firm D call. The CDR3 covers 12 residues. Germline V gives CDR1 MNHEY, CDR2 SVGEGT. The CDR3 region is CTSSSTYYEQYF. The CDR3 region has the DNA TGTACCAGCTCATCGACTTACTACGAGCAGTACTTC.

This sequence joins TRBV5-1 and TRBJ1-4; D possibly corresponds to TRBD1 (5 bases). The V and J ends lost 2 bases and 5 bases respectively, with 10 bases between them. CDR3 length equals 14 residues. Germline V lookup: CDR1 SGHRS, CDR2 YFSETQ. CDR3 loop: CASSLRRQNEKLFF. In DNA form, the CDR3 reads TGCGCCAGCAGCTTACGGCGACAGAATGAAAAACTGTTTTTT.

In this sample, this clonotype turned up many times. V and J are TRBV20-1 and TRBJ2-2; D remains unclear. V lost 0 bases and J lost 8, with 7 bases in between. The V gene's germline CDR1 is DFQATT and CDR2 SNEGSKA (reference sequence). The CDR3 sequence is 12 residues long. The CDR3 sequence: CSARDHLGELFF. The CDR3 DNA follows: TGCAGTGCTAGAGATCACTTAGGGGAGCTGTTTTTT.

This rearrangement joins TRBV12-3 or TRBV12-4 to TRBJ2-5; D uncertain. The CDR3 is made up of 14 amino acids. V shed 6 bases and J shed 5 bases, with 16 bases lying between them. The CDR3 coding sequence is TGTGCCAGCAGCCCGACGGGCGACGGGGAGACCCAGTACTTC. Translated, it gives CASSPTGDGETQYF.

The chain recombines TRBV9 with TRBJ2-1, with 9 bases lining up with TRBD2. The V gene end was trimmed by 0 bases and the J gene end by 8 bases; junction bases not matched to a gene: 9. Germline V CDR1 and CDR2: SGDLS, YYNGEE. This CDR3 is built from 16 residues. The CDR3: CASSVGAGGRLDEQFF. CDR3 nucleotides: TGTGCCAGCAGCGTAGGGGCGGGAGGGCGTTTGGATGAGCAGTTCTTC.

The rearrangement uses TRBV28 and TRBJ2-7; D possibly corresponds to TRBD1 (5 bases). CDR1 is MDHEN, CDR2 SYDVKM, per germline. Trimming cost V 2 bases and J 0 bases, with 11 bases left between them. CDR3 length: 15 amino acids. Here the CDR3 reads CASSLPGPGSYEQYF. Written as DNA, the CDR3 is TGTGCCAGCAGTTTACCAGGGCCAGGCTCCTACGAGCAGTACTTC.

The V gene is TRBV6-5, the J gene TRBJ2-2; the match to TRBD2 covers 7 bases. V dropped 2 bases and J dropped 5; count of bases not matched to a gene: 5. This CDR3 region has 15 residues. CDR1 MNHEY and CDR2 SVGAGI come from the germline V gene. The CDR3 sequence: CASSYRVAGTGELFF. DNA for the CDR3: TGTGCCAGCAGTTACAGAGTAGCGGGTACCGGGGAGCTGTTTTTT.

The rearrangement links TRBV20-1 to TRBJ2-7; TRBD1 matches 9 bases. Losses at the gene ends were 5 bases for V and 0 bases for J; bases not matched to a gene: 8. The CDR3 runs 15 residues. Germline loops: CDR1 DFQATT, CDR2 SNEGSKA (reference sequence). CDR3 loop: CSALSGDRVSYEQYF. CDR3 nucleotide sequence: TGCAGTGCTCTGTCCGGGGACAGGGTCTCCTACGAGCAGTACTTC.

The rearrangement uses TRBV7-2 and TRBJ1-5; TRBD1 matches 7 bases. Germline lookup yields CDR1 SGHTA and CDR2 FQGNSA. The CDR3 has 16 residues. Losses at the gene ends were 5 bases for V and 0 bases for J; bases not matched to a gene: 7. The CDR3 coding sequence is TGTGCCAGCAGCCCAGGGGGGATATATAGCAATCAGCCCCAGCATTTT. Translation gives CASSPGGIYSNQPQHF.

The chain combines TRBV7-2 with TRBJ1-4; TRBD1 is a possible D gene (5 bases). The CDR3 is made up of 14 amino acids. V shed 6 bases and J shed 8 bases, with 16 bases lying between them. Germline V lookup: CDR1 SGHTA, CDR2 FQGNSA. The chain's CDR3 is CASSRQSGNEKLFF. The CDR3 nucleotides are TGTGCCAGCAGTCGACAGTCTGGAAACGAAAAACTGTTTTTT.

The chain uses TRBV5-1 and TRBJ2-3; the D call may be TRBD1 or TRBD2 (6 bases each). Germline lookup yields CDR1 SGHRS and CDR2 YFSETQ. V lost 0 bases to trimming and J lost 4 bases, with 12 bases between them. The CDR3 covers 15 residues. This chain's CDR3 is CASSLGGATSDTQYF. The CDR3 bases are TGCGCCAGCAGCTTGGGGGGGGCCACATCAGATACGCAGTATTTT.

The rearrangement links TRBV5-1 to TRBJ1-2; D not certain. V was clipped by 4 bases and J by 7 bases, with 14 bases between them. Per germline, CDR1 SGHRS and CDR2 YFSETQ. This CDR3 comprises 13 residues. CDR3 nucleotides: TGCGCCAGCAGCGCTACAACCGAGGGTGGCTACACCTTC. Translating gives CASSATTEGGYTF. Using reference TRBV5-1 and TRBJ1-2 for the parts outside the CDR3, the full variable domain is KAGVTQTPRYLIKTRGQQVTLSCSPISGHRSVSWYQQTPGQGLQFLFEYFSETQRNKGNFPGRFSGRQFSNSRSEMNVSTLELGDSALYLCASSATTEGGYTFGSGTRLTVV.

This clonotype was seen many times. The V call is TRBV7-2, the J call TRBJ2-3, with 7 bases identical to TRBD1. Germline trimming cut 5 bases from V and 2 bases from J; bases unmatched to any gene: 7. The CDR3 runs to 15 residues. The germline V gene has CDR1 SGHTA and CDR2 FQGNSA. CDR3 sequence reads: CASSPSGQHTDTQYF. The CDR3 bases are TGTGCCAGCAGCCCTTCGGGACAGCACACAGATACGCAGTATTTT.

This chain connects TRBV12-3 or TRBV12-4 to TRBJ1-5, with D maybe TRBD1 (5 bases). The CDR3 covers 17 residues. Trimming removed 3 bases from V and 0 bases from J, with 15 bases in between. CDR3 residues: CASSFGLGTASNQPQHF. The CDR3 coding sequence is TGTGCCAGCAGTTTTGGGCTGGGGACGGCTAGCAATCAGCCCCAGCATTTT.

J is TRBJ1-3 and V is TRBV5-1; D is undetermined. Trimming shortened V by 4 bases and J by 0 bases, and 11 bases separated the two germline ends. The CDR3 is 15 amino acids. CDR1 and CDR2 from the germline V gene are SGHRS and YFSETQ. CDR3 nucleotide sequence: TGCGCCAGCAGCGCGGGAGCCACCTCTGGAAACACCATATATTTT. Protein product: CASSAGATSGNTIYF.

This clonotype has just a few counts. The chain is built from TRBV5-1 and TRBJ1-6; D unresolved. V lost 0 bases and J lost 9, with 16 bases in between. CDR1 is SGHRS, CDR2 YFSETQ, per germline. CDR3 size: 16 residues. CDR3 bases: TGCGCCAGCAGCTTGGGACCTGGTCGAGGAGGTTCACCCCTCCACTTT. This gives the protein CASSLGPGRGGSPLHF.

This clonotype was picked up a small number of times. One end of the junction does not line up with germline, which may come from a read error. This chain links TRBV30 with TRBJ2-1; TRBD1 or TRBD2 may be the D gene (5 bases each). CDR3 length: 14 amino acids. Germline V gene lookup returns CDR1 GTSNPN and CDR2 SVGIG (reference sequence). The CDR3 DNA reads as TGTGCCTGGAGTGTACGGCAGGGACCCGTTGAGGAGTTCTTC. Translating it yields CAWSVRQGPVEEFF. Complete variable domain (other parts from reference TRBV30 and TRBJ2-1): SQTIHQWPATLVQPVGSPLSLECTVEGTSNPNLYWYRQAAGRGLQLLFYSVGIGQISSEVPQNLSASRPQDRQFILSSKKLLLSDSGFYLCAWSVRQGPVEEFFGPGTRLTVL.

The chain joins TRBV6-1 to TRBJ1-5; D call uncertain. The CDR3 length is 14 residues. V lost 6 bases and J lost 5, with 14 bases in between. The V gene's germline CDR1 is MNHNS and CDR2 SASEGT. CDR3 loop: CASSPDITDQPQHF. Written as DNA, the CDR3 is TGTGCCAGCAGCCCTGACATAACGGATCAGCCCCAGCATTTT.

Only a few counts were recorded for this clonotype. The CDR3 DNA follows: TGCAGTGCTCCCGGACTAGCGGGAAGCAATGAGCAGTTCTTC. Amino acids: CSAPGLAGSNEQFF. The V call is TRBV20-1, the J call TRBJ2-1; 12 bases align to TRBD2. Trimming at V came to 5 bases and at J to 6 bases, leaving 5 bases not matched to a gene. The CDR3 runs to 14 residues. Germline CDR1 is DFQATT and CDR2 is SNEGSKA (reference sequence).

This clonotype turned up a few times. The chain carries TRBV4-1 and TRBJ2-4; D possibly corresponds to TRBD1 (5 bases). Trimming stripped 1 base from V and 7 bases from J, with 14 bases between. Looked up from germline, CDR1 is MGHRA and CDR2 is YSYEKL. There are 15 residues in the CDR3. CDR3 nucleotides: TGCGCCAGCAGCCAAGTATCGCCAGGGTCGAACATTCAGTACTTC. Amino acid sequence: CASSQVSPGSNIQYF.